This entry lists 29 T cell receptor beta chains sequenced from one sample in a study of response to subunit inactivated influenza vaccine. Each CDR3 protein is one row after TCRdb ran MiXCR on the RT-PCR reads. Of under 750,000 distinct CDR3 sequences in the sample, about an eighth are singletons; the top ten hold roughly 10%. The source was PBMCs from blood, collected on the day of vaccination. Every receptor here comes from a man aged 45-65 years who received an inactivated influenza vaccine.

This clonotype was seen at least ten times. J is TRBJ2-1 and V is TRBV2, with D possibly being TRBD2 (6 bases). The CDR3 runs 12 residues. From germline, CDR1 is SNHLY and CDR2 FYNNEI. V was cut by 8 bases and J by 9 bases, with 14 bases left in between. The CDR3 region has the DNA TGTGCCAGCTCAAATCTAGCGAGTGAGCAGTTCTTC. It translates to CASSNLASEQFF.

The chain links TRBV12-3 or TRBV12-4 to TRBJ2-1, with D possibly matching TRBD2 (5 bases). V was trimmed by 8 bases and J by 5 bases, leaving 16 bases between them. The CDR3 covers 14 residues. The CDR3 region is CASRHRGSHNEQFF. The CDR3 bases are TGTGCCAGCCGCCATCGGGGTTCCCACAATGAGCAGTTCTTC.

This clonotype was counted many times. The chain couples TRBV5-1 to TRBJ2-7; tentative D call: TRBD2 (5 bases). The CDR3 is 14 residues long. Looked up from germline, CDR1 is SGHRS and CDR2 is YFSETQ. Trimming removed 4 bases at V and 3 bases at J, with 14 bases between. CDR3 sequence: CASSVLAKSYEQYF. The CDR3 DNA reads TGCGCCAGCAGCGTGCTAGCAAAAAGCTACGAGCAGTACTTC.

The sample holds a few counts of this clonotype. The V and J genes are TRBV5-6 and TRBJ2-7, with D possibly matching TRBD2 (6 bases). V was pared by 0 bases and J by 4 bases, with 17 bases between. The CDR3 runs to 16 residues. The V gene's germline CDR1 is SGHDT and CDR2 YYEEEE. DNA of the CDR3: TGTGCCAGCAGCTTGGCCTCTAGCGCCCGGTTGTACGAGCAGTACTTC. Protein sequence: CASSLASSARLYEQYF.

This clonotype was found a few times. The chain carries TRBV20-1 and TRBJ2-5; 10 bases agree with TRBD2. Trimming removed 1 base from V and 1 base from J; junction bases left unmatched: 6. Germline CDR1 and CDR2: DFQATT and SNEGSKA (reference sequence). CDR3 size: 16 residues. CDR3 sequence (DNA): TGCAGTGCTAGAGGTGGGCTAGCGGGGGCCCAAGAGACCCAGTACTTC. Amino acids: CSARGGLAGAQETQYF.

This clonotype was seen only a few times. This sequence joins TRBV4-3 and TRBJ2-7; the D gene is possibly TRBD2 (6 bases). The CDR3 loop spans 14 amino acids. The germline V gene encodes CDR1 LGHNA and CDR2 YSLEER. V lost 4 bases, J lost 3 bases, and 13 bases lay in between. CDR3 nucleotide sequence: TGCGCCAGCAGCCTCACTAGGGGAGGCTACGAGCAGTACTTC. This gives the protein CASSLTRGGYEQYF.

This clonotype was observed at least ten times. The gene calls are TRBV24-1 and TRBJ2-3; D unresolved. This CDR3 contains 12 residues. V was cut by 7 bases and J by 9 bases, with 13 bases left in between. Germline V gene data show CDR1 as KGHDR and CDR2 as SFDVKD. As DNA, the CDR3 is TGTGCCACCAGCCAGATGGGGTTGACGCAGTATTTT. The encoded protein is CATSQMGLTQYF.

J is TRBJ2-2 and V is TRBV6-2 or TRBV6-3; 9 positions match TRBD1. The ends lost 2 bases at V and 5 bases at J; junction bases unmatched: 6. CDR3 length: 16 amino acids. The germline gives CDR1 MNHEY, CDR2 SVGEGT. CDR3 in DNA: TGTGCCAGCAGTTACCGGACAGGGGCGGAAACCGGGGAGCTGTTTTTT. Amino acids: CASSYRTGAETGELFF.

DNA for the CDR3: TGTGCCAGCAGTCCCACTATCGGAGACTACAATGAGCAGTTCTTC. The encoded protein is CASSPTIGDYNEQFF. This chain uses TRBV6-2 or TRBV6-3 with TRBJ2-1; unclear D gene. The V end was cut by 5 bases, the J end by 3 bases, with 14 bases between. The CDR3 length is 15 residues. Looked up from germline, CDR1 is MNHEY and CDR2 is SVGEGT.

V usage is TRBV2 and J usage is TRBJ1-1; possibly TRBD1 for D (5 bases). Deletions cut 6 bases from V and 4 bases from J, with 15 bases between. Germline V lookup: CDR1 SNHLY, CDR2 FYNNEI. This CDR3 is built from 14 residues. CDR3 amino acids: CASRGPPRGTEAFF. The CDR3 nucleotides are TGTGCCAGCAGGGGACCCCCAAGGGGCACTGAAGCTTTCTTT.

This clonotype was observed a few times. The chain recombines TRBV19 with TRBJ2-1; D not certain. The CDR3 totals 16 residues. With 3 bases removed from V and 0 bases from J, the gap between germline ends came to 12 bases. Germline assignment: CDR1 LNHDA and CDR2 SQIVND (reference sequence). CDR3 residues: CASSMVRGSSYNEQFF. Here the CDR3 DNA reads TGTGCCAGTAGTATGGTACGCGGAAGCTCCTACAATGAGCAGTTCTTC. Full variable domain (missing parts from reference TRBV19 and TRBJ2-1): DGGITQSPKYLFRKEGQNVTLSCEQNLNHDAMYWYRQDPGQGLRLIYYSQIVNDFQKGDIAEGYSVSREKKESFPLTVTSAQKNPTAFYLCASSMVRGSSYNEQFFGPGTRLTVL.

The rearrangement uses TRBV10-3 and TRBJ2-5, with D possibly being TRBD2 (5 bases). The CDR3 is 16 residues long. Germline assignment: CDR1 ENHRY and CDR2 SYGVKD. Deletions cut 8 bases from V and 0 bases from J, with 19 bases between. The CDR3 DNA is TGTGCCATCGGGGTAAGAGCGGCAACCTACCAAGAGACCCAGTACTTC. Residues: CAIGVRAATYQETQYF.

The V gene is TRBV6-5, the J gene TRBJ2-3, with 9 bases aligning to TRBD2. Germline-derived CDR1 and CDR2 are MNHEY and SVGAGI. V was clipped by 2 bases and J by 5 bases; unmatched bases: 5. The CDR3 loop spans 15 amino acids. CDR3 sequence reads: CASSYAGGPVDTQYF. DNA of the CDR3: TGTGCCAGCAGTTACGCGGGGGGGCCGGTAGATACGCAGTATTTT.

In its sample, this clonotype was seen many times. V is TRBV27 and J is TRBJ2-7; 12 nucleotides line up with TRBD1. With V trimmed by 2 bases and J by 3 bases, 2 bases remained unmatched. This CDR3 contains 15 residues. Looked up from germline, CDR1 is MNHEY and CDR2 is SMNVEV (reference sequence). CDR3 residues: CASSLGTGGVYEQYF. The DNA of the CDR3 is TGTGCCAGCAGTTTAGGGACAGGGGGCGTCTACGAGCAGTACTTC.

The chain recombines TRBV4-2 with TRBJ1-1, with D hard to call. Trimming stripped 0 bases from V and 6 bases from J, with 11 bases between. The CDR3 covers 14 residues. Germline loops: CDR1 LGHNA, CDR2 YNFKEQ. The CDR3 spells CASSQDRGRAEAFF. CDR3 nucleotide sequence: TGTGCCAGCAGCCAAGATCGTGGGAGGGCTGAAGCTTTCTTT.

In its sample, this clonotype was seen many times. The chain recombines TRBV5-5 with TRBJ1-6, with 7 positions matching TRBD1. Per the germline V gene, CDR1 is SGHKS and CDR2 is YYEKEE (reference sequence). Germline trimming cut 0 bases from V and 9 bases from J; bases unmatched to any gene: 6. CDR3 length: 15 residues. CDR3 in DNA: TGTGCCAGCAGCTTGGTCAATGACAGGGTTTCACCCCTCCACTTT. Encoded protein: CASSLVNDRVSPLHF.

Turning to this clonotype: This may be a read error, as it is one base from a much larger clone. The CDR3 ends on some other residue instead of the conserved phenylalanine or tryptophan, so this is likely a read error. The rearrangement uses TRBV5-1 and TRBJ2-3; D tentatively reads TRBD1 or TRBD2 (5 bases each). V shed 0 bases and J shed 5 bases, with 16 bases lying between them. The germline V gene encodes CDR1 SGHRS and CDR2 YFSETQ. CDR3 length equals 16 residues. The CDR3 nucleotides read TGCGCCAGCAGCTTGGGGGACCCGTTTGGCGGAGATACGCAGTATCTT. Residues: CASSLGDPFGGDTQYL.

Ten or more counts support this clonotype. The V and J genes are TRBV5-6 and TRBJ2-5; D is unresolved. Germline CDR1 SGHDT, CDR2 YYEEEE. V was cut by 4 bases and J by 5 bases, with 18 bases left in between. CDR3 length: 15 amino acids. CDR3 coding DNA: TGTGCCAGCAGCCCGTCTCACAGTCCCTATGAGACCCAGTACTTC. Translation: CASSPSHSPYETQYF. Using reference TRBV5-6 and TRBJ2-5 for the parts outside the CDR3, the full variable domain is DAGVTQSPTHLIKTRGQQVTLRCSPKSGHDTVSWYQQALGQGPQFIFQYYEEEERQRGNFPDRFSGHQFPNYSSELNVNALLLGDSALYLCASSPSHSPYETQYFGPGTRLLVL.

There are a few counts of this clonotype. The chain uses TRBV16 and TRBJ2-5, with D uncertain. Germline CDR1 reads KGHSY; CDR2 reads FQNENV. Trimming removed 0 bases from V and 2 bases from J, with 4 bases in between. The CDR3 runs to 13 residues. CDR3: CASSQSRQETQYF. The CDR3 nucleotides are TGTGCCAGCAGCCAATCGCGGCAAGAGACCCAGTACTTC.

This CDR3 reads CASRISRARGTGTSSPQHF. CDR3 nucleotide sequence: TGTGCCAGCAGAATATCACGCGCTCGCGGGACAGGAACTTCTTCGCCCCAGCATTTT. This chain connects TRBV6-2 or TRBV6-3 to TRBJ1-5, with 8 bases matching TRBD1. This CDR3 region has 19 residues. The ends lost 6 bases at V and 9 bases at J; junction bases unmatched: 25. From germline, CDR1 is MNHEY and CDR2 SVGEGT.

This clonotype was counted at least ten times. V is TRBV7-2 and J is TRBJ2-5; TRBD1 matches 8 bases. Germline V CDR1 and CDR2: SGHTA, FQGNSA. The CDR3 has 13 amino acids. V lost 6 bases, J lost 5 bases, and 5 bases stayed unmatched. The CDR3 nucleotides read TGTGCCAGCAGGCAGGGGGCTCGGGAGACCCAGTACTTC. Translated: CASRQGARETQYF.

This clonotype was observed at least ten times. The V call is TRBV7-2, the J call TRBJ2-1, with unresolved D. Per germline, CDR1 SGHTA and CDR2 FQGNSA. The CDR3 is 14 residues long. V was pared by 2 bases and J by 3 bases, with 8 bases between. The CDR3 here is CASSLLGFYNEQFF. As DNA, the CDR3 is TGTGCCAGCAGCTTATTGGGCTTCTACAATGAGCAGTTCTTC.

This clonotype came up many times. The chain combines TRBV5-1 with TRBJ2-7; TRBD1 is a possible D gene (5 bases). The V gene's germline CDR1 is SGHRS and CDR2 YFSETQ. V lost 2 bases to trimming and J lost 6 bases, with 15 bases between them. CDR3 length equals 14 residues. CDR3 bases: TGCGCCAGCAGCTTAGTAGGTGGGGCACTCGAGCAGTACTTC. Translated: CASSLVGGALEQYF.

This clonotype came up a few times. The chain is built from TRBV10-2 and TRBJ2-1; D unclear. The germline V gene has CDR1 WSHSY and CDR2 SAAADI. The CDR3 is made up of 14 amino acids. The ends were cut back, 7 bases at V and 7 bases at J, with 17 bases in the middle. The CDR3 nucleotides read TGCGCCAGCACCACGTACCCGTATAGAAATGAGCAGTTCTTC. This encodes CASTTYPYRNEQFF.

This clonotype was seen repeatedly, ten times or more. The rearrangement uses TRBV20-1 and TRBJ2-3; 10 bases are shared with TRBD2. The germline gives CDR1 DFQATT, CDR2 SNEGSKA (reference sequence). After removal of 6 bases from V and 3 bases from J, the junction contained 9 bases not matched to a gene. The CDR3 has 15 residues. The chain's CDR3 is CSASLAGDGTDTQYF. CDR3 DNA sequence: TGCAGTGCCAGTCTAGCGGGAGATGGGACAGATACGCAGTATTTT.

This clonotype was counted only a few times. The chain has TRBV7-2 and TRBJ2-1; D might be TRBD2 (6 bases). The germline V and J ends were trimmed by 6 bases and 6 bases, with 24 bases remaining between them. This CDR3 contains 17 residues. The germline gives CDR1 SGHTA, CDR2 FQGNSA. This CDR3 reads CASSLRRGGLGGNEQFF. CDR3 DNA sequence: TGTGCCAGCAGTCTCCGGAGGGGTGGCCTCGGGGGCAATGAGCAGTTCTTC.

This clonotype occurred a few times. CDR3 in DNA: TGTGCCAGCTCCGGGACAGGGACGACCGGGGAGCTGTTTTTT. Translated: CASSGTGTTGELFF. The V call is TRBV24-1, the J call TRBJ2-2, with 9 bases matching TRBD1. V shed 11 bases and J 5 bases; nucleotides not matched to a gene: 8. The CDR3 is 14 residues long. Germline values: CDR1 KGHDR, CDR2 SFDVKD.

CDR3 amino acids: CASSLRLTGELFF. As DNA, the CDR3 is TGTGCCAGCAGTTTACGGCTAACCGGGGAGCTGTTTTTT. The chain combines TRBV12-3 or TRBV12-4 with TRBJ2-2; D is unresolved. V was cut by 2 bases and J by 5 bases, with 6 bases left in between. CDR3 length equals 13 residues.

The chain combines TRBV27 with TRBJ2-5; D perhaps matches TRBD2 (6 bases). The CDR3 is made up of 15 amino acids. Germline V CDR1 and CDR2: MNHEY, SMNVEV (reference sequence). V lost 4 bases and J 4 bases, leaving 16 bases between the germline ends. CDR3 coding DNA: TGTGCCAGCAGTTCCGAGGGGAGGTTCCCAGAGACCCAGTACTTC. This gives the protein CASSSEGRFPETQYF.